The subject of this entry is one T cell receptor beta chain. Repertoires were generated with immunoSEQ multiplex PCR, while TCRdb's copy carries only in-frame clones and drops some. Of some 77,000 clones listed, around 89% are singletons. This entry belongs to a study of T cell changes during pregnancy in multiple sclerosis. CDR3 size: 13 residues. V was pared by 5 bases and J by 6 bases, with 13 bases between. Germline V lookup: CDR1 SGHAT, CDR2 FQNNGV. This clonotype was obtained from a female donor with multiple sclerosis, enrolled in a pregnancy study. Specimen: peripheral blood, collected before pregnancy. The chain has TRBV11-2 and TRBJ1-1; TRBD1 might be the D (6 bases). The CDR3 spells CASSGYRAPEAFF. The CDR3 DNA follows: TGTGCCAGCAGCGGATACAGGGCCCCTGAAGCTTTCTTT.